This T cell receptor (beta chain) was retrieved from a study of blood T cell repertoires in COVID-19. Study details: Sample material is recorded as cDNA or gDNA derived from T cells, B-cell-depleted T cells, or PBMCs.

As handled by the study authors: The authors estimated nucleated cell counts from reference gene primer amplification. Measured with immunoSEQ multiplex PCR; TCRdb has only the in-frame clones, and not every one. V and J calls and clone size come straight from that table; D and trimming were deduced from the DNA. The sample carries tens of thousands of clones, around 84% recorded once. V was cut by 1 base and J by 8 bases, with 18 bases left in between. CDR3 length equals 16 residues. Germline CDR1 SGDLS, CDR2 YYNGEE. The specimen sequenced was peripheral blood. The V and J genes are TRBV9 and TRBJ2-2; D is possibly TRBD1 (5 bases). The source is a man between 65 and 80 years old with active or convalescent COVID-19. CDR3 sequence reads: CASSVRSDGAGGELFF. CDR3 coding DNA: TGTGCCAGCAGCGTAAGGTCTGATGGGGCCGGAGGGGAGCTGTTTTTT. The entire variable domain, with the rest obtained from reference TRBV9 and TRBJ2-2, is as follows: DSGVTQTPKHLITATGQRVTLRCSPRSGDLSVYWYQQSLDQGLQFLIQYYNGEERAKGNILERFSAQQFPDLHSELNLSSLELGDSALYFCASSVRSDGAGGELFFGEGSRLTVL.